This T cell receptor beta chain stems from a study of T cells of healthy individuals. MiXCR was run by TCRdb on the 5' RACE reads, yielding one entry per CDR3 protein. This sample yields over 95,000 distinct CDR3 sequences, of which approximately 16% are seen a single time; 6.2% belongs to the top ten. This CDR3 region has 14 residues. Germline V lookup: CDR1 MDHEN, CDR2 SYDVKM. The ends were cut back, 2 bases at V and 2 bases at J, with 10 bases in the middle. This chain joins TRBV28 and TRBJ2-7; no firm D call. This receptor was obtained from a human donor in good health. This chain's CDR3 is CASSLGQEPYEQYF. In DNA, the CDR3 is TGTGCCAGCAGTTTAGGGCAGGAACCCTACGAGCAGTACTTC.